The sequence of this TCR beta chain was determined in a study of shared clonotypes between healthy human individuals. For every subset, genomic DNA was evenly distributed across several immunoSEQ plates. Generated by immunoSEQ multiplex PCR, the TCRdb table keeps only in-frame clones and is missing some. The data contain under 2,500,000 clones, about 94% of them singletons. With 3 bases removed from V and 5 bases from J, the gap between germline ends came to 17 bases. This CDR3 spans 15 amino acids. In germline, CDR1 is SGHNT, CDR2 YYREEE (reference sequence). The sequenced sample consisted of naive CD4+ T cells sorted from blood. As to subset: CD45RA+ positively selected. V gene TRBV5-4 combines with J gene TRBJ1-2; possibly TRBD1 for D (5 bases). This sequence was found in a man between 18 and 29 years old in good health. CDR3 loop: CASSSSGTLLYGYTF. The CDR3 nucleotides read TGTGCCAGCAGCTCTTCCGGGACTCTTCTATATGGCTACACCTTC. Full variable domain (remainder filled in from reference TRBV5-4 and TRBJ1-2): ETGVTQSPTHLIKTRGQQVTLRCSSQSGHNTVSWYQQALGQGPQFIFQYYREEENGRGNFPPRFSGLQFPNYSSELNVNALELDDSALYLCASSSSGTLLYGYTFGSGTRLTVV.